This T cell receptor beta chain was obtained from a study of T cells in Graves' hyperthyroidism and ophthalmopathy. This clonotype was observed many times. The V end was cut by 0 bases, the J end by 3 bases, with 6 bases between. The length of the CDR3 is 13 residues. The germline CDR1 and CDR2 sequences are LNHNV and YYDKDF (reference sequence). Using RNA transcripts as the source, TCR beta CDR3 regions were amplified. HTBI primers were employed in a first-round RT-PCR of the TCR CDR3. TCRdb reprocessed the multiplex PCR reads with MiXCR, giving one entry per CDR3 protein. The sample lists about 360,000 distinct CDR3 sequences; around 14% were seen once.

The sequence was collected from a woman under 30 with Graves' hyperthyroidism. The sequencing sample was made of blood. The chain joins TRBV15 to TRBJ2-7; D not certain. The CDR3 reads CATSRDFNYEQYF. CDR3 nucleotide sequence: TGTGCCACCAGCAGAGATTTCAACTACGAGCAGTACTTC.